A selection of T cell receptor beta chains follows, all from one sample in a study of shared T cell receptors in the human thymus. Sequenced by immunoSEQ multiplex PCR; TCRdb stores in-frame clones only, minus some. The sample shows around 730,000 clones, approximately 83% of them seen only once. The same sample was also used in a study of human thymus T cells.

Sample: thymocytes. These receptor sequences come from a girl less than two years old with a congenital heart defect. Each CDR3 is given without its conserved first and last residue. Clone size is given for some rows only: seen once, a few or many times, or a class if the clone is expanded.

cdr3_aa: ASSLRLAGANEQF
clone_size: NA
v_call: TRBV27
j_call: TRBJ2-1

cdr3_aa: ASSLQGNTEAF
clone_size: few
v_call: TRBV6-5
j_call: TRBJ1-1

cdr3_aa: ATSPFSSNTEAF
clone_size: NA
v_call: TRBV15
j_call: TRBJ1-1

cdr3_aa: ASSLCGTGGGKNTEAF
clone_size: NA
v_call: TRBV5-1
j_call: TRBJ1-1

cdr3_aa: ASSPIAGNYEQY
clone_size: NA
v_call: TRBV5-1
j_call: TRBJ2-7

cdr3_aa: ASSVRGMGEQY
clone_size: NA
v_call: TRBV27
j_call: TRBJ2-7

cdr3_aa: ASSRGHHNQPQH
clone_size: few
v_call: TRBV19
j_call: TRBJ1-5

cdr3_aa: ASSRVSSLSSNYEQY
clone_size: NA
v_call: TRBV25-1
j_call: TRBJ2-7

cdr3_aa: ASSHRGQIGYT
clone_size: NA
v_call: TRBV4-2
j_call: TRBJ1-2

cdr3_aa: ASRPDRRQETQY
clone_size: NA
v_call: TRBV4-1
j_call: TRBJ2-5

cdr3_aa: ASSIWLSDTNSPLH
clone_size: NA
v_call: TRBV19
j_call: TRBJ1-6

cdr3_aa: ASSPPGHRNTEAF
clone_size: NA
v_call: TRBV18
j_call: TRBJ1-1

cdr3_aa: ASSPHRSSGNTIY
clone_size: NA
v_call: TRBV7-2
j_call: TRBJ1-3

cdr3_aa: ASSHSAGTVYYNSPLH
clone_size: NA
v_call: TRBV14
j_call: TRBJ1-6

cdr3_aa: ASSTYPGAGELF
clone_size: NA
v_call: TRBV11-3
j_call: TRBJ2-2

cdr3_aa: ASSLYRGYGYT
clone_size: NA
v_call: TRBV11-2
j_call: TRBJ1-2

cdr3_aa: ASSIAGARPRAISGANVLT
clone_size: NA
v_call: TRBV19
j_call: TRBJ2-6

cdr3_aa: ASSLGRPVGTGPTGELF
clone_size: NA
v_call: TRBV7-2
j_call: TRBJ2-2

cdr3_aa: ASSQDARKRGGQETQY
clone_size: NA
v_call: TRBV4-1
j_call: TRBJ2-5

cdr3_aa: ASLPTQDKYHGYT
clone_size: NA
v_call: TRBV6-5
j_call: TRBJ1-2

cdr3_aa: ASSLTGVGTHYEQY
clone_size: NA
v_call: TRBV5-1
j_call: TRBJ2-7

cdr3_aa: ASSTPRAASPLH
clone_size: NA
v_call: TRBV6-5
j_call: TRBJ1-6

cdr3_aa: ASSPGTGDYGYT
clone_size: NA
v_call: TRBV14
j_call: TRBJ1-2

cdr3_aa: ASSPQACRGCEQY
clone_size: NA
v_call: TRBV6-5
j_call: TRBJ2-7

cdr3_aa: ASSLGVPTEAF
clone_size: NA
v_call: TRBV6-5
j_call: TRBJ1-1

cdr3_aa: ASSQIGGGAYEQY
clone_size: NA
v_call: TRBV4-1
j_call: TRBJ2-7

cdr3_aa: ASSLEQGAPVTEAF
clone_size: NA
v_call: TRBV9
j_call: TRBJ1-1

cdr3_aa: ASSLVDRAYGYT
clone_size: NA
v_call: TRBV5-1
j_call: TRBJ1-2

cdr3_aa: ASSQDSGSLVLVENEQF
clone_size: NA
v_call: TRBV14
j_call: TRBJ2-1

cdr3_aa: ASSLDKLGHFTDTQY
clone_size: NA
v_call: TRBV7-2
j_call: TRBJ2-3

cdr3_aa: ASSPGTGDYGYT
clone_size: NA
v_call: TRBV6-1
j_call: TRBJ1-2

cdr3_aa: ASSQEGRTGGYEQY
clone_size: NA
v_call: TRBV14
j_call: TRBJ2-7

cdr3_aa: ASSQEGRGRRYNEQF
clone_size: NA
v_call: TRBV9
j_call: TRBJ2-1

cdr3_aa: ASSPEQGENLSGNTIY
clone_size: NA
v_call: TRBV5-1
j_call: TRBJ1-3

cdr3_aa: ASSDSSSDTQY
clone_size: NA
v_call: TRBV6-4
j_call: TRBJ2-3

cdr3_aa: ASSLDSRRPEARDEQY
clone_size: NA
v_call: TRBV5-6
j_call: TRBJ2-7

cdr3_aa: ASSKPGDRGSGVKADTQY
clone_size: NA
v_call: TRBV21-1
j_call: TRBJ2-3

cdr3_aa: ATSRTVDFPNQPQH
clone_size: NA
v_call: TRBV15
j_call: TRBJ1-5

cdr3_aa: ASRERGAGANVLT
clone_size: once
v_call: TRBV28
j_call: TRBJ2-6

cdr3_aa: ASSYVRGGRDYGYT
clone_size: NA
v_call: TRBV6-5
j_call: TRBJ1-2

cdr3_aa: ASSYRAPRQGRFVQPQH
clone_size: NA
v_call: TRBV11-2
j_call: TRBJ1-5

cdr3_aa: ASRTRAGGSEAF
clone_size: NA
v_call: TRBV19
j_call: TRBJ1-1